These 24 T cell receptor beta chains were all obtained from the same sample, sequenced in a study of graft-versus-host responses after intestinal transplantation. These receptors' targets are unknown. TCRdb's copy holds only in-frame clones and misses some; the assay was immunoSEQ multiplex PCR. Among tens of thousands of clones listed, approximately 95% were seen once. Sequenced material: unstimulated CD4+ T cells sorted from spleen or lymph node cells, taken before transplant. All receptors come from a human donor who was the organ donor for an intestinal transplant.

The chain has TRBV19 and TRBJ1-5; D is uncertain. The germline gives CDR1 LNHDA, CDR2 SQIVND (reference sequence). V lost 3 bases to trimming and J lost 0 bases, with 9 bases between them. The CDR3 spans 15 residues. CDR3 DNA sequence: TGTGCCAGTAGTATGGTCTCTTCTAGCAATCAGCCCCAGCATTTT. Translated: CASSMVSSSNQPQHF.

The V call is TRBV6-5, the J call TRBJ2-7; D tentatively reads TRBD1 or TRBD2 (6 bases each). Germline CDR1 MNHEY, CDR2 SVGAGI. CDR3 length: 12 amino acids. V was clipped by 8 bases and J by 2 bases, with 10 bases between them. The CDR3 region has the DNA TGTGCCAGCGCGGGACATACCTACGAGCAGTACTTC. Its protein is CASAGHTYEQYF.

This clone was seen a single time. This chain joins TRBV14 and TRBJ2-1; maybe TRBD1 (7 bases). Trimming took off 1 base at V and 0 bases at J, with 10 bases between the two ends. This CDR3 region has 16 residues. Germline V lookup: CDR1 SGHDN, CDR2 FVKESK. The DNA of the CDR3 is TGTGCCAGCAGCCAAGTTCAGGGGGGCTCCTACAATGAGCAGTTCTTC. Translation: CASSQVQGGSYNEQFF.

V usage is TRBV7-2 and J usage is TRBJ2-2, with 15 positions matching TRBD2. The germline V gene encodes CDR1 SGHTA and CDR2 FQGNSA. The V and J ends lost 1 base and 3 bases, in that order; junction bases with no gene match: 6. This CDR3 region has 19 residues. The CDR3: CASSLEGTSGGPYTGELFF. The DNA for the CDR3 is TGTGCCAGCAGCTTAGAGGGGACTAGCGGGGGGCCTTACACCGGGGAGCTGTTTTTT.

The chain combines TRBV4-3 with TRBJ2-7, with 7 positions matching TRBD1. J gave up 1 base and V 2 bases, and 2 bases lay outside the gene matches. The length of the CDR3 is 14 residues. Germline CDR1 is LGHNA and CDR2 is YSLEER. The DNA of the CDR3 is TGCGCCAGCAGCCAATCGACAGGGTCCTACGAGCAGTACTTC. It codes for CASSQSTGSYEQYF.

The rearrangement links TRBV2 to TRBJ1-1; 10 bases are a match to TRBD1. V gave up 7 bases and J gave up 4 bases; unmatched junction bases: 6. Germline CDR1 is SNHLY and CDR2 is FYNNEI. The CDR3 is made up of 14 amino acids. The CDR3 DNA sequence: TGTGCCAGCATCATGACAGGGGGCGTCACTGAAGCTTTCTTT. Encoded protein: CASIMTGGVTEAFF.

Only one count was recorded for this clone. The gene calls are TRBV15 and TRBJ1-6; D uncertain. The CDR3 runs to 14 residues. The V end lost 7 bases, the J end lost 10 bases, and 17 bases lay between the germline ends. Germline V CDR1 and CDR2: LNHNV, YYDKDF (reference sequence). CDR3 protein: CATKLSPKDSPLHF. The DNA of the CDR3 is TGTGCCACCAAGTTATCGCCCAAGGACTCACCCCTCCACTTT.

V usage is TRBV28 and J usage is TRBJ2-1, with D perhaps matching TRBD1 or TRBD2 (5 bases each). V lost 2 bases, J lost 6 bases, and 5 bases lay in between. Germline V CDR1 and CDR2: MDHEN, SYDVKM. The CDR3 has 12 amino acids. This CDR3 reads CASSLGGNEQFF. The CDR3 coding sequence is TGTGCCAGCAGTTTAGGGGGCAATGAGCAGTTCTTC. Complete variable domain (other parts from reference TRBV28 and TRBJ2-1): DVKVTQSSRYLVKRTGEKVFLECVQDMDHENMFWYRQDPGLGLRLIYFSYDVKMKEKGDIPEGYSVSREKKERFSLILESASTNQTSMYLCASSLGGNEQFFGPGTRLTVL.

The gene calls are TRBV6-6 and TRBJ1-2; TRBD1 agrees at 10 bases. This CDR3 contains 14 residues. Germline V CDR1 and CDR2: MNHNY, SVGAGI (reference sequence). J lost 5 bases, V lost 6 bases, and 6 bases had no gene match. The CDR3 region is CASRGTGEGYGYTF. The CDR3 coding sequence is TGTGCCAGCAGGGGGACAGGGGAAGGGTATGGCTACACCTTC.

This chain uses TRBV7-8 with TRBJ1-1; 7 bases line up with TRBD1. V shed 5 bases, J shed 0 bases, and the junction held 9 bases outside the gene matches. The CDR3 is 16 residues long. CDR1 is SGHVS and CDR2 is FQNEAQ in the germline V gene. As DNA, the CDR3 is TGTGCCAGCAGCCCCAGGGACAGTCTCATGAACACTGAAGCTTTCTTT. Translated: CASSPRDSLMNTEAFF.

V is TRBV29-1 and J is TRBJ1-2; perhaps TRBD1 as D (6 bases). V dropped 7 bases and J dropped 3 bases, with 12 bases sitting between them. CDR3 length: 12 residues. Germline V CDR1 and CDR2: SQVTM, ANQGSEA. The CDR3 region is CSGQTGYYGYTF. The CDR3 DNA follows: TGCAGCGGCCAAACAGGGTACTATGGCTACACCTTC.

V is TRBV14 and J is TRBJ2-5; D is undetermined. V was clipped by 3 bases and J by 1 base, with 0 bases between them. The CDR3 sequence is 11 residues long. Germline V lookup: CDR1 SGHDN, CDR2 FVKESK. The DNA for the CDR3 is TGTGCCAGCAGCCACCAAGAGACCCAGTACTTC. This codes for CASSHQETQYF.

This chain connects TRBV28 to TRBJ2-3, with 8 positions matching TRBD1. Germline trimming cut 2 bases from V and 3 bases from J; bases unmatched to any gene: 4. The germline V gene encodes CDR1 MDHEN and CDR2 SYDVKM. The CDR3 runs to 15 residues. The CDR3 DNA reads as TGTGCCAGCAGTTTAAACGGACAGGGAACAGATACGCAGTATTTT. It yields the protein CASSLNGQGTDTQYF.

This sequence joins TRBV5-1 and TRBJ2-3; 11 nucleotides agree with TRBD2. V trimming: 1 base; J trimming: 4 bases; junction bases outside the gene matches: 5. Germline CDR1 SGHRS, CDR2 YFSETQ. The CDR3 extends over 16 amino acids. CDR3 protein: CASSLIVAGGSDTQYF. Here the CDR3 DNA reads TGCGCCAGCAGCTTGATTGTAGCGGGGGGGTCAGATACGCAGTATTTT.

This chain connects TRBV6-5 to TRBJ1-1, with 7 bases lining up with TRBD1. J lost 6 bases, V lost 5 bases, and 9 bases had no gene match. Per the germline V gene, CDR1 is MNHEY and CDR2 is SVGAGI. This CDR3 region has 14 residues. The CDR3: CASSEQGIRAEAFF. The CDR3, as DNA: TGTGCCAGCAGTGAACAGGGGATAAGGGCTGAAGCTTTCTTT.

This sequence joins TRBV5-1 and TRBJ2-1; 9 bases are shared with TRBD2. J lost 8 bases, V lost 3 bases, and 9 bases had no gene match. The germline V gene has CDR1 SGHRS and CDR2 YFSETQ. CDR3 size: 15 residues. The CDR3 DNA is TGCGCCAGCAGCTCCGGGGGCGGGGGGGCCGATGAGCAGTTCTTC. Translated, it gives CASSSGGGGADEQFF.

V gene TRBV5-6 combines with J gene TRBJ2-5; 9 bases agree with TRBD1. V shed 2 bases, J shed 2 bases, and the junction held 1 base outside the gene matches. This CDR3 contains 14 residues. CDR1 and CDR2 from the germline V gene are SGHDT and YYEEEE. This CDR3 reads CASSFGTGQETQYF. The CDR3 DNA reads as TGTGCCAGCAGCTTCGGGACAGGGCAAGAGACCCAGTACTTC.

V and J are TRBV11-3 and TRBJ2-7, with D possibly TRBD1 on 6 matching bases. Germline-derived CDR1 and CDR2 are SGHNT and YENEEA. The CDR3 is made up of 16 amino acids. The V and J ends lost 4 bases and 3 bases respectively, with 19 bases between them. DNA for the CDR3: TGTGCCAGCAGCTCACACACCCGGGACACATTCTACGAGCAGTACTTC. Protein: CASSSHTRDTFYEQYF.

As for this clone: A junction end diverges from the germline sequence, so it may reflect a read error. V and J are TRBV11-2 and TRBJ1-1; D possibly corresponds to TRBD1 (6 bases). CDR1 SGHAT and CDR2 FQNNGV come from the germline V gene. This CDR3 contains 13 residues. The CDR3 sequence: CASRTGANAEAFF. The CDR3 DNA sequence: TGTGCCAGCAGGACGGGGGCGAACGCTGAAGCTTTCTTT.

The chain carries TRBV6-6 and TRBJ1-1, with 7 nucleotides matching TRBD1. The CDR3 loop spans 14 amino acids. From germline, CDR1 is MNHNY and CDR2 SVGAGI (reference sequence). DNA for the CDR3: TGTGTCACCGCCGACAGGGTGGGTAACACTGAAGCTTTCTTT. Translated: CVTADRVGNTEAFF.

V gene TRBV2 combines with J gene TRBJ1-3, with 7 bases fitting TRBD1. Germline CDR1 is SNHLY and CDR2 is FYNNEI. The CDR3 contains 13 residues. After removal of 6 bases from V and 2 bases from J, the junction contained 1 base not matched to a gene. The CDR3 sequence: CASRTGAGNTIYF. CDR3 sequence (DNA): TGTGCCAGCAGAACAGGGGCTGGAAACACCATATATTTT.

This chain links TRBV2 with TRBJ2-5; D call uncertain. V shed 5 bases and J shed 2 bases, with 6 bases lying between them. Germline loops: CDR1 SNHLY, CDR2 FYNNEI. This CDR3 comprises 12 residues. CDR3 sequence: CASSLGQETQYF. CDR3 sequence (DNA): TGTGCCAGCAGTCTGGGGCAAGAGACCCAGTACTTC. The full variable domain, in which reference TRBV2 and TRBJ2-5 provide the parts outside the CDR3, is EPEVTQTPSHQVTQMGQEVILRCVPISNHLYFYWYRQILGQKVEFLVSFYNNEISEKSEIFDDQFSVERPDGSNFTLKIRSTKLEDSAMYFCASSLGQETQYFGPGTRLLVL.

CDR3 in DNA: TGTGCCAGCAGTGAACTAGCGGGGGACACAGATACGCAGTATTTT. This encodes CASSELAGDTDTQYF. This chain uses TRBV25-1 with TRBJ2-3, with 10 positions matching TRBD2. Germline CDR1 and CDR2: MGHDK and SYGVNS. Trimming cost V 2 bases and J 2 bases; bases outside gene matches: 1. CDR3 size: 15 residues.

This clone was observed once. The chain is built from TRBV9 and TRBJ1-5; D uncertain. From germline, CDR1 is SGDLS and CDR2 YYNGEE. Trimming stripped 3 bases from V and 4 bases from J, with 8 bases between. The CDR3 has 13 amino acids. The CDR3 loop is CASSEGGNQPQHF. The DNA for the CDR3 is TGTGCCAGCAGCGAGGGTGGGAATCAGCCCCAGCATTTT.